These 7 T cell receptor beta chains came from one sample sequenced in a study of blood T cells in healthy people across ages. Primed by a sample-barcoded 5' primer and a J-beta primer mix, a second PCR proceeded for 7 to 11 cycles. TCRdb independently ran MiXCR on the 5' RACE reads; one entry per CDR3 protein. The table lists about 970,000 distinct CDR3 sequences, roughly 50% of them singletons, with roughly 23% in the top ten. The source material was blood. The receptors derive from a woman aged 55-69 years in good health.

V usage is TRBV6-5 and J usage is TRBJ2-1; D call uncertain. Trimming took 1 base from V and 7 from J, leaving 11 bases between them. Per germline, CDR1 MNHEY and CDR2 SVGAGI. The CDR3 is made up of 14 amino acids. DNA of the CDR3: TGTGCCAGCAGTTACTTTCTTGGGGATAATGAGCAGTTCTTC. It yields the protein CASSYFLGDNEQFF.

This rearrangement joins TRBV2 to TRBJ1-2, with a weak D call TRBD1 (5 bases). The ends were cut back, 5 bases at V and 4 bases at J, with 14 bases in the middle. This CDR3 has 14 residues. The germline V gene encodes CDR1 SNHLY and CDR2 FYNNEI. The CDR3 DNA reads as TGTGCCAGCAGTCCCCAGGGTAGTGGCTATGGCTACACCTTC. It yields the protein CASSPQGSGYGYTF.

This clonotype was detected only a few times. This chain connects TRBV29-1 to TRBJ2-5; 8 nucleotides line up with TRBD2. TRBJ2-7 explains the end of the DNA better; the J call may be wrong. CDR1 and CDR2 (germline): SQVTM, ANQGSEA. The CDR3 runs 13 residues. CDR3 amino acids: CSVGDAGGYEQYF. The DNA for the CDR3 is TGCAGCGTGGGGGACGCGGGGGGCTACGAGCAGTACTTC.

This clonotype was observed once. The chain joins TRBV2 to TRBJ2-1; 7 bases fit TRBD1. The germline gives CDR1 SNHLY, CDR2 FYNNEI. Germline trimming cut 8 bases from V and 7 bases from J; bases unmatched to any gene: 5. The CDR3 has 12 residues. The DNA for the CDR3 is TGTGCCAGCGGATCAGGGGGAAATGAGCAGTTCTTC. Translating gives CASGSGGNEQFF.

The J gene is TRBJ2-3, the V gene TRBV28; 14 nucleotides match TRBD2. The junction had 13 bases not matched to a gene; V was cut back by 5 bases and J by 6 bases. This CDR3 comprises 18 residues. Germline CDR1 reads MDHEN; CDR2 reads SYDVKM. This CDR3 reads CASSPRLAGGPLGDTQYF. The CDR3 coding sequence is TGTGCCAGCAGTCCTCGACTAGCGGGAGGGCCCCTTGGGGATACGCAGTATTTT.

This rearrangement joins TRBV6-2 or TRBV6-3 to TRBJ2-6; 11 nucleotides match TRBD1. Unmatched junction bases numbered 5, after V lost 4 bases and J lost 0 bases. Germline lookup yields CDR1 MNHEY and CDR2 SVGEGT. This CDR3 contains 18 residues. The chain's CDR3 is CASSSPGQGGSGANVLTF. In DNA form, the CDR3 reads TGTGCCAGCAGTTCCCCGGGACAGGGGGGCTCTGGGGCCAACGTCCTGACTTTC.

This chain connects TRBV4-2 to TRBJ2-4; D remains unclear. The J call could be wrong; TRBJ2-7 is a better fit for the DNA end. The CDR3 totals 13 residues. CDR1 and CDR2 from the germline V gene are LGHNA and YNFKEQ. This CDR3 reads CASSRKSLYEQYF. The DNA for the CDR3 is TGTGCCAGCAGTCGGAAATCACTCTACGAGCAGTACTTC.